The 14 T cell receptor beta chains in this list originate from one sample, sequenced in a study of cytomegalovirus exposure and HLA in healthy donors. The study ran its PCR with 60 Vbeta and 13 Jbeta primers. The table came from immunoSEQ multiplex PCR; TCRdb's copy has only in-frame clones and leaves some out. The sample includes approximately 140,000 clones, approximately 77% seen only once; the top ten take 0.75% to 0.95%. Sample: PBMCs. The receptor source for this set is a woman aged 55-69 years in good health and CMV-seronegative.

The J gene is TRBJ2-2, the V gene TRBV5-1, with 8 bases that match TRBD2. This CDR3 comprises 18 residues. V shed 6 bases and J 5 bases; nucleotides not matched to a gene: 18. The germline V gene encodes CDR1 SGHRS and CDR2 YFSETQ. CDR3 DNA: TGCGCCAGCACCTCGTCGTTAGCGGGATCCCTCGGGACCGGGGAGCTGTTTTTT. Amino acids: CASTSSLAGSLGTGELFF.

The chain employs TRBV29-1 and TRBJ2-3, with a tentative D call TRBD2 (6 bases). Deletions cut 6 bases from V and 2 bases from J, with 18 bases between. The CDR3 length is 15 residues. Germline values: CDR1 SQVTM, CDR2 ANQGSEA. This CDR3 is CSVPGGGTITDTQYF. CDR3 in DNA: TGCAGCGTCCCCGGTGGGGGGACGATCACAGATACGCAGTATTTT.

V is TRBV5-6 and J is TRBJ1-2; D gene uncertain. This CDR3 region has 14 residues. Germline V gives CDR1 SGHDT, CDR2 YYEEEE. Trimming cost V 4 bases and J 3 bases, with 13 bases left between them. The CDR3 loop is CASSKPPGYYGYTF. CDR3 coding DNA: TGTGCCAGCAGCAAACCCCCGGGGTACTATGGCTACACCTTC.

On this clone: Distinct nucleotide sequences in the sample also encode this CDR3. For the CDR3, the DNA is TGCAGTGCTAGTCGGAACACTGAAGCTTTCTTT. Protein: CSASRNTEAFF. The chain is built from TRBV20-1 and TRBJ1-1; D not certain. There are 11 residues in the CDR3. Between the trimmed V and J ends, which lost 3 bases and 1 base, there was a span of 3 bases. CDR1 is DFQATT and CDR2 is SNEGSKA in the germline V gene (reference sequence).

The chain links TRBV7-9 to TRBJ2-5; no reliable D call. With 3 bases removed from V and 3 bases from J, the gap between germline ends came to 11 bases. CDR3 length: 14 residues. Germline lookup yields CDR1 SEHNR and CDR2 FQNEAQ (reference sequence). The CDR3 DNA reads TGTGCCAGCAGCTTGAGTCTAGTTGAAGAGACCCAGTACTTC. This gives the protein CASSLSLVEETQYF.

The chain couples TRBV5-1 to TRBJ2-7; D perhaps matches TRBD2 (6 bases). This CDR3 spans 14 amino acids. Trimming pared 0 bases from V and 6 bases from J, leaving 13 bases between. Per the germline V gene, CDR1 is SGHRS and CDR2 is YFSETQ. The CDR3 sequence: CASSLGDLPGEQYF. The DNA for the CDR3 is TGCGCCAGCAGCTTGGGGGACTTGCCGGGCGAGCAGTACTTC. Full variable domain (outside the CDR3, taken from reference TRBV5-1 and TRBJ2-7): KAGVTQTPRYLIKTRGQQVTLSCSPISGHRSVSWYQQTPGQGLQFLFEYFSETQRNKGNFPGRFSGRQFSNSRSEMNVSTLELGDSALYLCASSLGDLPGEQYFGPGTRLTVT.

This chain links TRBV5-1 with TRBJ1-1; D unresolved. Germline lookup yields CDR1 SGHRS and CDR2 YFSETQ. Trimming took 4 bases from V and 1 from J, leaving 11 bases between them. There are 14 residues in the CDR3. CDR3 residues: CASSPDLRNTEAFF. The CDR3 coding sequence is TGCGCCAGCAGCCCGGACTTAAGGAACACTGAAGCTTTCTTT. The full variable domain, with the rest looked up from reference TRBV5-1 and TRBJ1-1, is KAGVTQTPRYLIKTRGQQVTLSCSPISGHRSVSWYQQTPGQGLQFLFEYFSETQRNKGNFPGRFSGRQFSNSRSEMNVSTLELGDSALYLCASSPDLRNTEAFFGQGTRLTVV.

This rearrangement joins TRBV18 to TRBJ2-7; TRBD1 aligns across 8 bases. Germline values: CDR1 KGHSH, CDR2 LQKENI. Trimming cost V 0 bases and J 5 bases; bases outside gene matches: 9. This CDR3 has 16 amino acids. CDR3 nucleotide sequence: TGTGCCAGCTCACCACCGGGCAGGGGGCGCGGTAACGAGCAGTACTTC. Translated: CASSPPGRGRGNEQYF.

V is TRBV6-5 and J is TRBJ1-1; a possible D gene is TRBD1 (6 bases). Germline CDR1 MNHEY, CDR2 SVGAGI. The CDR3 contains 13 residues. Trimming cost V 2 bases and J 12 bases, with 16 bases left between them. The DNA for the CDR3 is TGTGCCAGCAGTTACAAGCAGGGGAGTATGTCTTTCTTT. It is translated as CASSYKQGSMSFF.

The chain carries TRBV19 and TRBJ1-5; 8 bases are shared with TRBD1. Germline values: CDR1 LNHDA, CDR2 SQIVND (reference sequence). There are 17 residues in the CDR3. V lost 7 bases to trimming and J lost 7 bases; unmatched junction nucleotides: 18. For the CDR3, the DNA is TGTGCCAGTACCCTGGGTCGGGACAGGAGGGCCGCCCAGCCCCAGCATTTT. As protein: CASTLGRDRRAAQPQHF.

CDR3: CASSVDGQGGSPLHF. For the CDR3, the DNA is TGTGCCAGCAGCGTAGACGGACAGGGTGGTTCACCCCTCCACTTT. V and J are TRBV9 and TRBJ1-6, with 8 bases matching TRBD1. The V gene's germline CDR1 is SGDLS and CDR2 YYNGEE. The CDR3 totals 15 residues. Losses at the gene ends were 0 bases for V and 9 bases for J; bases not matched to a gene: 5.

V gene TRBV14 combines with J gene TRBJ1-4; weak D call: TRBD1 (5 bases). The CDR3 has 17 residues. Germline V gene lookup returns CDR1 SGHDN and CDR2 FVKESK. The V and J ends lost 1 base and 5 bases respectively, with 17 bases between them. The chain's CDR3 is CASSQAGAGRMNEKLFF. In DNA, the CDR3 is TGTGCCAGCAGCCAAGCCGGGGCAGGGAGGATGAATGAAAAACTGTTTTTT.

The chain employs TRBV30 and TRBJ1-1, with D uncertain. The germline gives CDR1 GTSNPN, CDR2 SVGIG (reference sequence). This CDR3 spans 13 amino acids. V was trimmed by 0 bases and J by 3 bases, leaving 8 bases between them. The CDR3 reads CAWSVNRDTEAFF. The DNA for the CDR3 is TGTGCCTGGAGTGTAAACCGGGACACTGAAGCTTTCTTT.

The chain couples TRBV21-1 to TRBJ2-1; the listed D gene, TRBD2, was not tested against the DNA. TRBV21-1 is classified as a pseudogene. The CDR3 is made up of 18 amino acids. DNA of the CDR3: TGTGCCAGCAGCAAAGCCACTAGCGGGTGTAGCTCCTACAATGAGCAGTTCTTC. Its protein is CASSKATSGCSSYNEQFF.